This record concerns one TCR beta chain sequence. PCR employed 60 Vbeta and 13 Jbeta primers. Profiled with immunoSEQ multiplex PCR; TCRdb holds only in-frame clones, not every one. The sample has approximately 92,000 clones. This entry belongs to a study of cytomegalovirus exposure and HLA in healthy donors. This TCR came from a young woman in good health and CMV-seronegative. Sequences were obtained from PBMCs.

In nucleotides, the CDR3 is TGTGCCAGCAGTGAATGGGCAGGGCCTGAAGGCTACACCTTC. Translation gives CASSEWAGPEGYTF. V gene TRBV25-1 combines with J gene TRBJ1-2, with D possibly TRBD1 on 5 matching bases. This CDR3 spans 14 amino acids. Germline V gene sequence: CDR1 MGHDK, CDR2 SYGVNS. V gave up 1 base and J gave up 8 bases, with 14 bases separating them.